The subject of this entry is one TCR beta chain. These data originate in a study of graft-versus-host responses after intestinal transplantation. Whole-study context: Tacrolimus plus steroids were given to all recipients for 2 to 4 years, preceded by anti-thymocyte globulin induction.

Co-plated with approximately 200,000 CFSE-labeled responder cells were approximately 200,000 irradiated, violet-dye-labeled stimulator cells. Sorting of proliferating CFSE-low CD3+CD4+ and CD3+CD8+ responders took place after the reaction. Clones were read by immunoSEQ multiplex PCR, and TCRdb kept only the in-frame ones, dropping some. Here the sample spans more than 12,000 clones, around 33% being singletons. CDR3 size: 14 residues. V was cut by 6 bases and J by 1 base, with 12 bases left in between. Germline CDR1 and CDR2: SNHLY and FYNNEI. This chain connects TRBV2 to TRBJ2-5, with D unresolved. This clonotype was obtained from a human patient who received an intestinal transplant. Specimen: alloreactive CD8+ T cells from a mixed lymphocyte reaction culture, collected before intestinal transplant. Indicated subset: CFSE-low proliferating T cells sorted from roughly 6-day pre-transplant mixed lymphocyte reaction (GvH or HvG direction). The CDR3 nucleotides read TGTGCCAGCAGCCCCCCGGAGATCCAAGAGACCCAGTACTTC. Translated: CASSPPEIQETQYF.